Described below is a single TCR beta chain sequence and its context. The antigen is not known. This specimen belongs to a study of T cell repertoires in cytomegalovirus infection. On the study more broadly: A matching HLA type, together with CMV infection, was signaled by public TCR beta signatures. General study results and limits: Carriers of CMV and the relevant HLA type were discriminated by public TCR beta frequency. The ex vivo response was dominated by HLA-C-restricted CMV-specific TCR beta clonotypes.

Per germline, CDR1 SEHNR and CDR2 FQNEAQ (reference sequence). This CDR3 has 14 amino acids. V dropped 6 bases and J dropped 5 bases, with 15 bases sitting between them. Each CDR3 protein gets one entry after TCRdb re-called the reads with MiXCR. This sample carries 54,000 or so distinct CDR3 sequences, around 33% of them seen once, and the ten largest clones take 55% to 75%. The gene calls are TRBV7-9 and TRBJ2-3, with D possibly being TRBD2 (6 bases). This sequence originates from a human donor in good health (CMV status not recorded). Some clones in this sample may be carry-over from other donors' samples. Sequenced: PBMCs, sequenced either directly or after in vitro stimulation (not recorded which). In nucleotides, the CDR3 is TGTGCCAGCAGAGTGGCGGGGTCGGGAGATACGCAGTATTTT. It encodes CASRVAGSGDTQYF.